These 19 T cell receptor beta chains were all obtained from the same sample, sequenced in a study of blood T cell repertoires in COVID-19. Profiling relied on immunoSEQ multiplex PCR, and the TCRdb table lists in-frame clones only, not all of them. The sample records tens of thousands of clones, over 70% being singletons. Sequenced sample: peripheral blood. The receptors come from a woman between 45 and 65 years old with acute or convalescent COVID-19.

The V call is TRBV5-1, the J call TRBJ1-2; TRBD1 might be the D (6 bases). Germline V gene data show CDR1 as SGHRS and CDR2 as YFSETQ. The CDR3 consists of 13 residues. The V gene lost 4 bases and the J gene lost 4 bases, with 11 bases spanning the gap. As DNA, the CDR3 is TGCGCCAGCAGCCCGGACAGTCTCTATGGCTACACCTTC. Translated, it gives CASSPDSLYGYTF. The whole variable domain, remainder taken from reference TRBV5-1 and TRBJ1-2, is KAGVTQTPRYLIKTRGQQVTLSCSPISGHRSVSWYQQTPGQGLQFLFEYFSETQRNKGNFPGRFSGRQFSNSRSEMNVSTLELGDSALYLCASSPDSLYGYTFGSGTRLTVV.

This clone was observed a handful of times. The DNA for the CDR3 is TGTGCCAGCAGCTTATCCAGGGAGAACACTGAAGCTTTCTTT. It encodes CASSLSRENTEAFF. The chain carries TRBV11-1 and TRBJ1-1, with a possible D match to TRBD1 (5 bases). V was pared by 2 bases and J by 1 base, with 8 bases between. The CDR3 spans 14 residues. Per germline, CDR1 SGHAT and CDR2 FQDESV (reference sequence).

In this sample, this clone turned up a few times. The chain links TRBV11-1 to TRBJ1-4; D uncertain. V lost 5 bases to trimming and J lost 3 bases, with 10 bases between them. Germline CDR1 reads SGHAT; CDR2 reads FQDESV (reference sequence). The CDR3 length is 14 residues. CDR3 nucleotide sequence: TGTGCCAGCAGCCAGGACGGGGCTAATGAAAAACTGTTTTTT. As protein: CASSQDGANEKLFF.

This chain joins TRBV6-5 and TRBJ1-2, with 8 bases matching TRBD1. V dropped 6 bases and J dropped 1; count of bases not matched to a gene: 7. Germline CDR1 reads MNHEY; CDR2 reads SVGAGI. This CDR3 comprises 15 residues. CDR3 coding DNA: TGTGCCAGCAGGATCGGGACAGGACATAACTATGGCTACACCTTC. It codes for CASRIGTGHNYGYTF.

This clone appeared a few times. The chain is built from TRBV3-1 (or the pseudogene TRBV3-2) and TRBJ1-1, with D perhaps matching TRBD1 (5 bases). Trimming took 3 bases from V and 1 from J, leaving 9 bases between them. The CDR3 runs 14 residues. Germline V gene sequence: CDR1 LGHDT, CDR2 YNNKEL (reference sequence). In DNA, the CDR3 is TGTGCCAGCAGCCATCTTCAGGGGAACACTGAAGCTTTCTTT. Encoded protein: CASSHLQGNTEAFF.

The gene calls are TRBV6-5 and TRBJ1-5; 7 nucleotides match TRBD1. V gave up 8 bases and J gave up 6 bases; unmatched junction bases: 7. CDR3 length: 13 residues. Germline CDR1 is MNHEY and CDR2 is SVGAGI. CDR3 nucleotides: TGTGCCAGCGAGGACAGGCTGGGTCAGCCCCAGCATTTT. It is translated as CASEDRLGQPQHF.

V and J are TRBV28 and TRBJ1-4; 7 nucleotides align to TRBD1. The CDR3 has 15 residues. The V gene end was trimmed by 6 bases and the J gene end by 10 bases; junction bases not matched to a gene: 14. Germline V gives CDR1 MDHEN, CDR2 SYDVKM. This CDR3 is CASSLIGDSQGKLFF. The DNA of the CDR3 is TGTGCCAGCAGCTTAATTGGGGACAGCCAGGGAAAACTGTTTTTT.

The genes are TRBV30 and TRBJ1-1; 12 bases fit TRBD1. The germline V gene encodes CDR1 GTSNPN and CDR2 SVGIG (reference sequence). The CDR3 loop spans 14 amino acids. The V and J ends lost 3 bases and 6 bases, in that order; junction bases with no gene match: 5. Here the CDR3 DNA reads TGTGCCTGGAGGCTGGGACAGGGGGCTCCTGAAGCTTTCTTT. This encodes CAWRLGQGAPEAFF. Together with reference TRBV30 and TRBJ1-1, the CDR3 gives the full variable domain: SQTIHQWPATLVQPVGSPLSLECTVEGTSNPNLYWYRQAAGRGLQLLFYSVGIGQISSEVPQNLSASRPQDRQFILSSKKLLLSDSGFYLCAWRLGQGAPEAFFGQGTRLTVV.

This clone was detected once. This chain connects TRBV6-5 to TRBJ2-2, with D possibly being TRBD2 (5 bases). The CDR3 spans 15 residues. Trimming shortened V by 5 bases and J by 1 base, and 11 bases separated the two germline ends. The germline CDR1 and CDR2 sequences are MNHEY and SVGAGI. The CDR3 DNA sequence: TGTGCCAGCAGTAACCTCGGGGAGAACACCGGGGAGCTGTTTTTT. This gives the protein CASSNLGENTGELFF.

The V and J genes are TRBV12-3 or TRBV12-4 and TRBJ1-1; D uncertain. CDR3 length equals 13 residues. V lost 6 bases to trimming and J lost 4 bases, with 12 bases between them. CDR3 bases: TGTGCCAGCAGGCCCCCAGTCCTCACTGAAGCTTTCTTT. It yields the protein CASRPPVLTEAFF.

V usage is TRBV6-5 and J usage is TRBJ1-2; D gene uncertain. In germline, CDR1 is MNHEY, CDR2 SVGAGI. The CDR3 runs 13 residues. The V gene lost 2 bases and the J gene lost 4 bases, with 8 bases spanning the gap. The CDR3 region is CASSYVSSYGYTF. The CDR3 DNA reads TGTGCCAGCAGTTACGTATCCTCCTATGGCTACACCTTC.

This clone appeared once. CDR3 sequence reads: CASSQAGNYGYTF. The CDR3 DNA follows: TGCGCCAGCAGCCAAGCAGGGAACTATGGCTACACCTTC. The V call is TRBV4-3, the J call TRBJ1-2; possibly TRBD1 for D (5 bases). The V end lost 1 base, the J end lost 2 bases, and 5 bases lay between the germline ends. The CDR3 totals 13 residues. Germline values: CDR1 LGHNA, CDR2 YSLEER.

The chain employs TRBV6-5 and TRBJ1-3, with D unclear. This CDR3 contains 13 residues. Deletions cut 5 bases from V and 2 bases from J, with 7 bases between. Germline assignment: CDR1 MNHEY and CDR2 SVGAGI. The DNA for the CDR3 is TGTGCCAGCAGTACCACAACTGGAAACACCATATATTTT. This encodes CASSTTTGNTIYF.

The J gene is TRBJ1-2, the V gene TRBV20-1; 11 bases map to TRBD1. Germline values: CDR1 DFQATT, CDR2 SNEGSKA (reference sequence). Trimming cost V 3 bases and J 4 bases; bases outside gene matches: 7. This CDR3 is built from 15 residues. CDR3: CSASLGQGVSYGYTF. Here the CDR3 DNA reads TGCAGTGCTAGTCTGGGACAGGGGGTTAGCTATGGCTACACCTTC.

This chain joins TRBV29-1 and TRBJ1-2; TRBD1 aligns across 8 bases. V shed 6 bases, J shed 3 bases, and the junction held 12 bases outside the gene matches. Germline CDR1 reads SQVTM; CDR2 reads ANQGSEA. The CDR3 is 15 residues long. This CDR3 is CSVHAQGGFDYGYTF. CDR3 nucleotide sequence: TGCAGCGTCCACGCACAGGGGGGATTCGACTATGGCTACACCTTC.

The chain's CDR3 is CASSQVQGFTYEQYF. The CDR3 nucleotides read TGCGCCAGCAGCCAAGTCCAGGGGTTCACCTACGAGCAGTACTTC. The V gene is TRBV4-3, the J gene TRBJ2-7; TRBD1 might be the D (6 bases). The CDR3 has 15 amino acids. The ends were cut back, 1 base at V and 2 bases at J, with 12 bases in the middle. From germline, CDR1 is LGHNA and CDR2 YSLEER.

The CDR3, as DNA: TGCGCCAGCAGCCAAGATGTAGGCCAGGGGGAATGGGACACTGAAGCTTTCTTT. Translation: CASSQDVGQGEWDTEAFF. The rearrangement uses TRBV4-1 and TRBJ1-1; 7 nucleotides match TRBD1. The trim removed 0 bases at V and 3 bases at J, leaving 13 bases unmatched. CDR1 is MGHRA and CDR2 is YSYEKL in the germline V gene. The CDR3 loop spans 18 amino acids.

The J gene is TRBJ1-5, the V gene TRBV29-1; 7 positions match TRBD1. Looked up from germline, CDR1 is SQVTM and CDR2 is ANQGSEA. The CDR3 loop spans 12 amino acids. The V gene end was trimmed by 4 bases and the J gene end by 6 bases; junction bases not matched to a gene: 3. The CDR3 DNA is TGCAGCGTTGCACGGGACAGTCAGCCCCAGCATTTT. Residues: CSVARDSQPQHF.

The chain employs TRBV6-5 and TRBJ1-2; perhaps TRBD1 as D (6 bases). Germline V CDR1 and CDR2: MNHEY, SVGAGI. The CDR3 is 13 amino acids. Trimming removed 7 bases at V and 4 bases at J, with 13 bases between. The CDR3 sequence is CASKQTGIYGYTF. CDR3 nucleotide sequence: TGTGCCAGCAAGCAGACAGGAATCTATGGCTACACCTTC.